The 8 T cell receptor beta chains reported below all come from one sample, sequenced in a study of T cell repertoires in cytomegalovirus infection. TCRdb fed the reads into MiXCR, producing one record per CDR3 protein. The sample carries roughly 600,000 distinct CDR3 sequences, about 24% recorded once. Sequences were obtained from CD8+ T cells from PBMCs. These receptors originate from a human donor in good health (CMV status not recorded). Some clones in this sample may be carry-over from other donors' samples.

This clonotype was counted ten times or more. The chain carries TRBV27 and TRBJ2-3, with D possibly matching TRBD1 (6 bases). This CDR3 spans 15 amino acids. Trimming took 0 bases from V and 2 from J, leaving 9 bases between them. Germline V CDR1 and CDR2: MNHEY, SMNVEV (reference sequence). This CDR3 is CASSLSWTVTDTQYF. CDR3 nucleotide sequence: TGTGCCAGCAGTTTATCGTGGACAGTCACAGATACGCAGTATTTT.

This clonotype was counted a few times. This chain uses TRBV6-2 or TRBV6-3 with TRBJ1-1; D unresolved. Germline CDR1 reads MNHEY; CDR2 reads SVGEGT. V lost 7 bases, J lost 5 bases, and 11 bases lay in between. The CDR3 length is 12 residues. The CDR3, as DNA: TGTGCCAGCATCGGACGAAGGACTGAAGCTTTCTTT. This translates into CASIGRRTEAFF.

J is TRBJ2-1 and V is TRBV29-1; D remains unclear. Germline loops: CDR1 SQVTM, CDR2 ANQGSEA. The CDR3 sequence is 12 residues long. Trimming left V 3 bases short and J 8 bases short, with 11 bases between. In nucleotides, the CDR3 is TGCAGCGTTGATAAGGGTAGGGATGAGCAGTTCTTC. It encodes CSVDKGRDEQFF.

This clonotype was counted between two and nine times. J is TRBJ1-2 and V is TRBV6-5; TRBD1 might be the D (6 bases). In germline, CDR1 is MNHEY, CDR2 SVGAGI. This CDR3 spans 16 amino acids. Trimming shortened V by 0 bases and J by 8 bases, and 19 bases separated the two germline ends. This CDR3 reads CASSYSPGGRVGGYTF. CDR3 nucleotide sequence: TGTGCCAGCAGTTACTCCCCCGGGGGCAGGGTAGGAGGCTACACCTTC.

The chain carries TRBV2 and TRBJ2-1; TRBD1 matches at 7 bases. There are 16 residues in the CDR3. The V and J ends lost 9 bases and 3 bases, in that order; junction bases with no gene match: 14. Germline V gene sequence: CDR1 SNHLY, CDR2 FYNNEI. DNA of the CDR3: TGTGCCAGTTGGGACAGACCGACTCTTGGCTACAATGAGCAGTTCTTC. Amino acids: CASWDRPTLGYNEQFF. Full variable domain (missing parts from reference TRBV2 and TRBJ2-1): EPEVTQTPSHQVTQMGQEVILRCVPISNHLYFYWYRQILGQKVEFLVSFYNNEISEKSEIFDDQFSVERPDGSNFTLKIRSTKLEDSAMYFCASWDRPTLGYNEQFFGPGTRLTVL.

This clonotype was counted between two and nine times. This chain connects TRBV6-5 to TRBJ1-2; D gene unclear. The CDR3 sequence is 13 residues long. The germline V gene encodes CDR1 MNHEY and CDR2 SVGAGI. V gave up 0 bases and J gave up 5 bases, with 7 bases separating them. The CDR3 reads CASSYSGWYGYTF. In nucleotides, the CDR3 is TGTGCCAGCAGTTACTCCGGGTGGTATGGCTACACCTTC.

At least ten counts were recorded for this clonotype. This chain links TRBV9 with TRBJ2-1; D is tentatively TRBD1 or TRBD2 (5 bases each). V lost 2 bases to trimming and J lost 1 base, with 13 bases between them. Germline lookup yields CDR1 SGDLS and CDR2 YYNGEE. This CDR3 spans 16 amino acids. CDR3 sequence reads: CASSVAGARSYNEQFF. The CDR3 bases are TGTGCCAGCAGCGTGGCCGGGGCTCGATCCTACAATGAGCAGTTCTTC.

The count of this clonotype is one. The CDR3 loop reads CASSLYPGLAGRGTDTQYF. The CDR3 DNA follows: TGTGCCAGCAGTTTGTATCCGGGACTAGCGGGAAGGGGCACAGATACGCAGTATTTT. This rearrangement joins TRBV12-3 or TRBV12-4 to TRBJ2-3, with 13 bases identical to TRBD2. V gave up 3 bases and J gave up 1 base; unmatched junction bases: 10. This CDR3 has 19 residues.